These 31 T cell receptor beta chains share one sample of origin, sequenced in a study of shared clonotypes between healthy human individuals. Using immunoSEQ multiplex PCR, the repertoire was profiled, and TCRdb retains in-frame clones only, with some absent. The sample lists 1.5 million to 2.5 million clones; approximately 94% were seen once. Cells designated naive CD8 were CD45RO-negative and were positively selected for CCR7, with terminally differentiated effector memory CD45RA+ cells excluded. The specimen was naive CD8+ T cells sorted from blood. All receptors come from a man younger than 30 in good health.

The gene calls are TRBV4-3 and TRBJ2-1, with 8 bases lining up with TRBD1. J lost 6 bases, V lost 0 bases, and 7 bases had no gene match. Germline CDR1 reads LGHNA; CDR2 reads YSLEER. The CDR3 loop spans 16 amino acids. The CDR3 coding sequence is TGCGCCAGCAGCCAAGACGCGGGACAGGCTCTCAATGAGCAGTTCTTC. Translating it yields CASSQDAGQALNEQFF.

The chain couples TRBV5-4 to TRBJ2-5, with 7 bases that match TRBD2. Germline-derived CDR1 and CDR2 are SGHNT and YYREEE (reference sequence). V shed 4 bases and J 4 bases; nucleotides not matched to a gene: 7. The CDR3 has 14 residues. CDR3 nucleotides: TGTGCCAGCAGCACTGGGTGGGGGGGAGAGACCCAGTACTTC. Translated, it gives CASSTGWGGETQYF.

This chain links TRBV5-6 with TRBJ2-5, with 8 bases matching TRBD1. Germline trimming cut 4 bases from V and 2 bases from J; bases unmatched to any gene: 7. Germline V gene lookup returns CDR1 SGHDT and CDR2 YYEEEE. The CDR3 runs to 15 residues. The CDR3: CASSQPQGVQETQYF. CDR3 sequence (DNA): TGTGCCAGCAGCCAGCCACAGGGGGTTCAAGAGACCCAGTACTTC.

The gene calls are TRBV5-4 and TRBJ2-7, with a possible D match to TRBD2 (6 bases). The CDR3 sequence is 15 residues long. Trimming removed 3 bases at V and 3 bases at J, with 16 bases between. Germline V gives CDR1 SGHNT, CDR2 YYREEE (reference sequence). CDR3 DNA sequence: TGTGCCAGCAGCTCGGCCGGGACGGGAGTCTACGAGCAGTACTTC. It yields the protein CASSSAGTGVYEQYF.

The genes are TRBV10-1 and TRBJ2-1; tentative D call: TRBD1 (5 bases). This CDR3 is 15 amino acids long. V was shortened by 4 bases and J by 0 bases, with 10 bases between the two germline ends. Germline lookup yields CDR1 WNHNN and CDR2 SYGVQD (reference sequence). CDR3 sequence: CASSADSSSYNEQFF. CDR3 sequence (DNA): TGCGCCAGCAGTGCAGACAGTAGCTCCTACAATGAGCAGTTCTTC.

CDR3 nucleotides: TGTGCCAGCAGCGTCAAGGGGTTAACTAATGAAAAACTGTTTTTT. The encoded protein is CASSVKGLTNEKLFF. This chain uses TRBV9 with TRBJ1-4; D may be TRBD1 (5 bases). Germline V gene data show CDR1 as SGDLS and CDR2 as YYNGEE. CDR3 size: 15 residues. The V gene lost 2 bases and the J gene lost 1 base, with 9 bases spanning the gap.

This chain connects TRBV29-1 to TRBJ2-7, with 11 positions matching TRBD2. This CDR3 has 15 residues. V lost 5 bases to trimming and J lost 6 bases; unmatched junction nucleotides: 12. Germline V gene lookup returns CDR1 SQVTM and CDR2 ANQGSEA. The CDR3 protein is CSVLTLSGGAGEQYF. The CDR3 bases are TGCAGCGTTCTCACGCTTAGCGGGGGGGCAGGCGAGCAGTACTTC.

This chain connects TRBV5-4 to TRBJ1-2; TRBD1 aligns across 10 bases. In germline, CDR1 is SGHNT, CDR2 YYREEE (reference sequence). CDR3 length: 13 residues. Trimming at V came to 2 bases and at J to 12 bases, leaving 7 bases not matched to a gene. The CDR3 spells CASSFRGQGSNTF. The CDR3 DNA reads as TGTGCCAGCAGCTTTAGGGGACAGGGGTCCAACACCTTC.

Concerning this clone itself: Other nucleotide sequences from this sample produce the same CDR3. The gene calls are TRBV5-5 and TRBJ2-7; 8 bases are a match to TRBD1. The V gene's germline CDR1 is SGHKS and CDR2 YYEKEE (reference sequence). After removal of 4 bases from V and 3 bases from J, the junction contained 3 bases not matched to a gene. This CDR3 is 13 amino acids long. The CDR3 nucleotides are TGTGCCAGCAGCCTGGACAGGGTCTACGAGCAGTACTTC. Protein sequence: CASSLDRVYEQYF.

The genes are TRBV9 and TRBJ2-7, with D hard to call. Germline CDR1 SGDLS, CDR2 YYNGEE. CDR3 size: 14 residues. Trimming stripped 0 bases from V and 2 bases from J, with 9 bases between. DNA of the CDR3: TGTGCCAGCAGCGTAGGTCACACCACCTACGAGCAGTACTTC. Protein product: CASSVGHTTYEQYF.

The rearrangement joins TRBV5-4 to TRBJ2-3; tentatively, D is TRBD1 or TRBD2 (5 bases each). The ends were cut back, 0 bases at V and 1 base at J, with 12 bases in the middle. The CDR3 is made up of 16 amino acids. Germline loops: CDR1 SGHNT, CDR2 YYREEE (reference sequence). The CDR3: CASSLVAGTGTDTQYF. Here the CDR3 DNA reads TGTGCCAGCAGCTTGGTCGCCGGGACGGGCACAGATACGCAGTATTTT.

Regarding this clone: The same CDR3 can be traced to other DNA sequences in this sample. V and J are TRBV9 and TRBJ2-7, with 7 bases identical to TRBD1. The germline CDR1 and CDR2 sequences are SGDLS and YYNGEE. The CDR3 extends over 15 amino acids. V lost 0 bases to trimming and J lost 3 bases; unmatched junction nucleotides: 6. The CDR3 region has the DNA TGTGCCAGCAGCGTAGACGCAGGGGGAAACTACGAGCAGTACTTC. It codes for CASSVDAGGNYEQYF.

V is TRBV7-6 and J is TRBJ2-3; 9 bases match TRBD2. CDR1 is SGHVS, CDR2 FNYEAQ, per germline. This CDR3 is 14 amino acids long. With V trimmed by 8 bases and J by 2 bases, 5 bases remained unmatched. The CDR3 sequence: CASAAGGLTDTQYF. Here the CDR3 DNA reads TGTGCCAGCGCGGCGGGGGGGCTCACAGATACGCAGTATTTT.

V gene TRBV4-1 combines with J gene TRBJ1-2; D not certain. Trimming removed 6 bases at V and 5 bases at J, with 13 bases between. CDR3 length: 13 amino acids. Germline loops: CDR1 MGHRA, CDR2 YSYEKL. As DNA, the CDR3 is TGCGCCAGCAGTCCTATCCACGAATATGGCTACACCTTC. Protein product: CASSPIHEYGYTF.

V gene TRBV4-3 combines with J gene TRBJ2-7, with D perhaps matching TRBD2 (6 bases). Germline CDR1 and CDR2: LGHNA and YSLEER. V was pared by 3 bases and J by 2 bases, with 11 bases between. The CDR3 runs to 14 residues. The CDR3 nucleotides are TGCGCCAGCAGCCATGAGGTAGCGGCCTACGAGCAGTACTTC. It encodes CASSHEVAAYEQYF.

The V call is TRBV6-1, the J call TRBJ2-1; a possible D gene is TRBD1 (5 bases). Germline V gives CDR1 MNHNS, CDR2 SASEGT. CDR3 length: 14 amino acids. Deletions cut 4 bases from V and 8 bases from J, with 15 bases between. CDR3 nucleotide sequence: TGTGCCAGCAGTGCTGGGGCAGGTTGGTATGAGCAGTTCTTC. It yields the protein CASSAGAGWYEQFF.

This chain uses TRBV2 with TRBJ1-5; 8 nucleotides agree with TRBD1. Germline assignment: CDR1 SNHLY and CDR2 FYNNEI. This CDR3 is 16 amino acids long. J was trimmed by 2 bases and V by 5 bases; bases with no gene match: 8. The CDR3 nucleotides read TGTGCCAGCAGTATTGACAGGGGTGAGGGCAATCAGCCCCAGCATTTT. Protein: CASSIDRGEGNQPQHF.

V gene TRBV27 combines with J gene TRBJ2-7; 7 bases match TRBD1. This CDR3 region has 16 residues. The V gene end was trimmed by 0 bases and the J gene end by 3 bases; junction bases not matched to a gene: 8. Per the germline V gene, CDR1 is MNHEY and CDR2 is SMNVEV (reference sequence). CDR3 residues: CASSLSFGTVDYEQYF. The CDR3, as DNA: TGTGCCAGCAGTTTATCGTTTGGGACAGTCGACTACGAGCAGTACTTC.

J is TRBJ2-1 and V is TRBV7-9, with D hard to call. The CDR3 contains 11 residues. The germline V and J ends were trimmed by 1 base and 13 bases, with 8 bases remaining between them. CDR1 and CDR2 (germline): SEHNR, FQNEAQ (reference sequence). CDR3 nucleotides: TGTGCCAGCAGCTTAGGGCCCCCTCAGTTCTTC. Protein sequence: CASSLGPPQFF. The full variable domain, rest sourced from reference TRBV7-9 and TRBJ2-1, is DTGVSQNPRHKITKRGQNVTFRCDPISEHNRLYWYRQTLGQGPEFLTYFQNEAQLEKSRLLSDRFSAERPKGSFSTLEIQRTEQGDSAMYLCASSLGPPQFFGPGTRLTVL.

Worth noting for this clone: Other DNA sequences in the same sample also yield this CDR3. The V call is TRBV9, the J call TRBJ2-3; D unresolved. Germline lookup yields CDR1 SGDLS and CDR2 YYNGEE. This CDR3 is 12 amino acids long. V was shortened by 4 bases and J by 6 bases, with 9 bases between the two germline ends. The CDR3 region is CASSPRGDTQYF. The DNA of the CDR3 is TGTGCCAGCAGCCCCCGTGGGGATACGCAGTATTTT.

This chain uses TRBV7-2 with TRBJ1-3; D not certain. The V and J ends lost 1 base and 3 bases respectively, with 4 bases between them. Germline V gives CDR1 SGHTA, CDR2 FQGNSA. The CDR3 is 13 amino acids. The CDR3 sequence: CASSLVHGNTIYF. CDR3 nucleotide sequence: TGTGCCAGCAGCTTAGTACATGGAAACACCATATATTTT.

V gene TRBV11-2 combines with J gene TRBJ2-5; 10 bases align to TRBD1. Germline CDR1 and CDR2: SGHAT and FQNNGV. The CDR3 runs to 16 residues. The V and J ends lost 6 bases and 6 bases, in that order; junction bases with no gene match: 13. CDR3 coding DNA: TGTGCCAGCAGTCCGGATGGGACAGGGGACGAACAGACCCAGTACTTC. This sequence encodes CASSPDGTGDEQTQYF. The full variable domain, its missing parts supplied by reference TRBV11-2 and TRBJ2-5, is EAGVAQSPRYKIIEKRQSVAFWCNPISGHATLYWYQQILGQGPKLLIQFQNNGVVDDSQLPKDRFSAERLKGVDSTLKIQPAKLEDSAVYLCASSPDGTGDEQTQYFGPGTRLLVL.

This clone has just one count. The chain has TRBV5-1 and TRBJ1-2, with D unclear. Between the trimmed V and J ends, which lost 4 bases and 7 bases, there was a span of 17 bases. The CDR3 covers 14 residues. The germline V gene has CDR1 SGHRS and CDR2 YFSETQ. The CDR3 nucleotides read TGCGCCAGCAGCGCGCCCAAGTTCCCCGGTGGCTACACCTTC. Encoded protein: CASSAPKFPGGYTF. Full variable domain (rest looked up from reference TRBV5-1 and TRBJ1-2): KAGVTQTPRYLIKTRGQQVTLSCSPISGHRSVSWYQQTPGQGLQFLFEYFSETQRNKGNFPGRFSGRQFSNSRSEMNVSTLELGDSALYLCASSAPKFPGGYTFGSGTRLTVV.

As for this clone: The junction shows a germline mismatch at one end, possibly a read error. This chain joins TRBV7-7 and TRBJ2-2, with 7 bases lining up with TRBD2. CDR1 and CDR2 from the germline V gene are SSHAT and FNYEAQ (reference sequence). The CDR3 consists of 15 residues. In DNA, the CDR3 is TGTGCTAGCAGCTTAAGCGGGGTGAACACCGGGGAGCTGTTTTTT. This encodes CASSLSGVNTGELFF.

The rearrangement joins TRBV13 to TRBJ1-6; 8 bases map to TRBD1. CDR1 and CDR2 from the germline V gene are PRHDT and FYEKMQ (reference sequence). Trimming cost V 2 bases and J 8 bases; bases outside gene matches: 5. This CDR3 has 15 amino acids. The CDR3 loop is CASSLQGAKDSPLHF. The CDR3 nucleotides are TGTGCCAGCAGCTTACAGGGGGCGAAGGATTCACCCCTCCACTTT.

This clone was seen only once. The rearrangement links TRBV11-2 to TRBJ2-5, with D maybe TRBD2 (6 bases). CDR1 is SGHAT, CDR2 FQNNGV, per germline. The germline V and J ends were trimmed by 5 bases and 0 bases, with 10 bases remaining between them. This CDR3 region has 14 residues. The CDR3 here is CASSGLLNQETQYF. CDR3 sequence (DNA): TGTGCCAGCAGCGGACTACTAAACCAAGAGACCCAGTACTTC.

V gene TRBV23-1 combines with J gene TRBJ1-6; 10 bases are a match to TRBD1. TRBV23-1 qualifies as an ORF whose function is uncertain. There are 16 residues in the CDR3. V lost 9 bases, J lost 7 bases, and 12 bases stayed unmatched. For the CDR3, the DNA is TGCGCCAGGATCGGGGAGACAGGGGGCTTCAATTCACCCCTCCACTTT. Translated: CARIGETGGFNSPLHF.

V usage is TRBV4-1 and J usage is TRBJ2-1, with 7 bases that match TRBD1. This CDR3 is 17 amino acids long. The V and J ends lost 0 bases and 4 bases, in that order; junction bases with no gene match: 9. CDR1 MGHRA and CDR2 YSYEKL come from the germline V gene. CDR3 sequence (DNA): TGCGCCAGCAGCCAAGATGAGGGGTCAGGGGGTTACAATGAGCAGTTCTTC. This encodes CASSQDEGSGGYNEQFF.

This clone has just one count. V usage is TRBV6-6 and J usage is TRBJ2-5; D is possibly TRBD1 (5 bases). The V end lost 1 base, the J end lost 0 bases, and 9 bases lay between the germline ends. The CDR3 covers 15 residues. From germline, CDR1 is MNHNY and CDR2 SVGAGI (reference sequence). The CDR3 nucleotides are TGTGCCAGCAGTTACTTAGGGGATAACCAAGAGACCCAGTACTTC. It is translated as CASSYLGDNQETQYF.

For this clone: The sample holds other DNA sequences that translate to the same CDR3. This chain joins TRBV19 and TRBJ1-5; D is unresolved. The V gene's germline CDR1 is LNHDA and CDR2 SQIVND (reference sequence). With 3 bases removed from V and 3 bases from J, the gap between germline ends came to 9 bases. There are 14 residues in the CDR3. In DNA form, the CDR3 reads TGTGCCAGTAGTATTCGGGAATACAATCAGCCCCAGCATTTT. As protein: CASSIREYNQPQHF. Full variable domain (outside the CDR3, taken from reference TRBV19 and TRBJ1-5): DGGITQSPKYLFRKEGQNVTLSCEQNLNHDAMYWYRQDPGQGLRLIYYSQIVNDFQKGDIAEGYSVSREKKESFPLTVTSAQKNPTAFYLCASSIREYNQPQHFGDGTRLSIL.

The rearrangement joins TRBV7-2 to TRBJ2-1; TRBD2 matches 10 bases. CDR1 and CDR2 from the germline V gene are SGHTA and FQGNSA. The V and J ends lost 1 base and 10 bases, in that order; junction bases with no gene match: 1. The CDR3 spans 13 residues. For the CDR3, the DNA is TGTGCCAGCAGCTTAGAACTAGCGGGGGAGCAGTTCTTC. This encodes CASSLELAGEQFF.